This section outlines one T cell receptor beta chain sequence together with its context. These data originate in a study of blood T cell repertoires in COVID-19. The germline V gene has CDR1 LNHDA and CDR2 SQIVND (reference sequence). The V gene lost 3 bases and the J gene lost 4 bases, with 18 bases spanning the gap. The CDR3 spans 16 residues. Libraries were prepared by immunoSEQ multiplex PCR; TCRdb keeps only in-frame clonotypes and omits some of them. This sample yields 95,000 to 150,000 clones, of which approximately 80% are seen a single time; around 4.1% belongs to the top ten. Sample: peripheral blood. The origin of this receptor is a woman of 80 years or more with acute or convalescent COVID-19. This rearrangement joins TRBV19 to TRBJ1-2, with D maybe TRBD1 (6 bases). For the CDR3, the DNA is TGTGCCAGTAGTATCCTGAGACAGGCTTCGTCCTATGGCTACACCTTC. Translated, it gives CASSILRQASSYGYTF.